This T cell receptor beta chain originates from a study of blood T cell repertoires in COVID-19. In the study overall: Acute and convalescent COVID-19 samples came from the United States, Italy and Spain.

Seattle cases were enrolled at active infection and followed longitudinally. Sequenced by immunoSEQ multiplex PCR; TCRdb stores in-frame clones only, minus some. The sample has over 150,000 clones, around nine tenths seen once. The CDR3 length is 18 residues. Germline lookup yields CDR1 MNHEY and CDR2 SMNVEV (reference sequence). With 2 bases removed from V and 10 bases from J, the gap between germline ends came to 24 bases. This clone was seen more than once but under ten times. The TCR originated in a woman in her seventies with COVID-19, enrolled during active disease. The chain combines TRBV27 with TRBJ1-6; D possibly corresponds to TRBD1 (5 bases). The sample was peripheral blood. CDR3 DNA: TGTGCCAGCAGTTTACCCCGCCCGGCAGGGTCGGTAGGATCACCCCTCCACTTT. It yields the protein CASSLPRPAGSVGSPLHF.